A single sample is the source of the 3 T cell receptor beta chains below, sequenced in a study of human T cells and chemical hapten exposure. Indicated time point: pre-sensitization, week 0. The treatment was: therapeutic diphenylcyclopropenone sensitization with weekly scalp DPC. From the RACE reads, TCRdb called clonotypes with MiXCR, one entry per CDR3 protein. The table records roughly 80,000 distinct CDR3 sequences, about 14% of them present only once. This material consisted of whole blood, taken in connection with sensitization to the hapten diphenylcyclopropenone (DPC). The source of these receptors is a woman aged 45 to 65 with alopecia areata. Some clones in this sample may be carry-over from other donors' samples.

The gene calls are TRBV6-2 or TRBV6-3 and TRBJ2-3; the D is unclear. Trimming stripped 2 bases from V and 0 bases from J, with 6 bases between. From germline, CDR1 is MNHEY and CDR2 SVGEGT. This CDR3 is built from 14 residues. CDR3 in DNA: TGTGCCAGCAGTTACCCTATGAGCACAGATACGCAGTATTTT. Translating it yields CASSYPMSTDTQYF.

Only a few counts were recorded for this clonotype. The V and J genes are TRBV18 and TRBJ1-1, with D perhaps TRBD1 (5 bases). V was trimmed by 0 bases and J by 8 bases, leaving 13 bases between them. The CDR3 totals 14 residues. Per germline, CDR1 KGHSH and CDR2 LQKENI. CDR3 bases: TGTGCCAGCTCACCACCGGGGGGAGGAAAAGAAGCTTTCTTT. Translated, it gives CASSPPGGGKEAFF.

This clonotype was counted ten times or more. The V call is TRBV7-2, the J call TRBJ2-4, with D unresolved. Germline loops: CDR1 SGHTA, CDR2 FQGNSA. The CDR3 loop spans 16 amino acids. Trimming shortened V by 5 bases and J by 0 bases, and 14 bases separated the two germline ends. CDR3 in amino acids: CASSPELTLAKNIQYF. CDR3 sequence (DNA): TGTGCCAGCAGCCCCGAGCTCACCCTAGCCAAAAACATTCAGTACTTC.